This entry lists 7 T cell receptor beta chains sequenced from one sample in a study of T cell responses to AZD1222 COVID-19 vaccine. Libraries were prepared by immunoSEQ multiplex PCR; TCRdb keeps only in-frame clonotypes and omits some of them. The sample has about 180,000 clones; about 90% are singletons. The sample was peripheral blood, taken 28 days after the second AZD1222 dose. These receptor sequences come from an adult who received the AZD1222 COVID-19 vaccine.

The J gene is TRBJ2-1, the V gene TRBV7-3, with no clear D. Trimming removed 3 bases at V and 5 bases at J, with 8 bases between. This CDR3 has 13 residues. The V gene's germline CDR1 is SGHTA and CDR2 FQGTGA. CDR3 loop: CASSFGRHNEQFF. For the CDR3, the DNA is TGTGCCAGCAGCTTCGGACGACACAATGAGCAGTTCTTC.

The chain links TRBV19 to TRBJ1-5, with 11 nucleotides matching TRBD1. Germline V lookup: CDR1 LNHDA, CDR2 SQIVND (reference sequence). With V trimmed by 10 bases and J by 6 bases, 11 bases remained unmatched. The CDR3 is 15 residues long. The CDR3 nucleotides are TGTGCCACGGGACTCGGACAGGGGGCAGTTCAGCCCCAGCATTTT. Translating it yields CATGLGQGAVQPQHF.

This clone has only one observation. The chain has TRBV3-1 (or the pseudogene TRBV3-2) and TRBJ1-3; D is undetermined. CDR1 and CDR2 from the germline V gene are LGHDT and YNNKEL (reference sequence). The V end lost 1 base, the J end lost 2 bases, and 12 bases lay between the germline ends. The CDR3 is made up of 16 amino acids. CDR3 DNA: TGTGCCAGCAGCCAAGCCCCCGGCGAACCTGGAAACACCATATATTTT. Translating gives CASSQAPGEPGNTIYF.

This clone has a handful of counts. The J gene is TRBJ1-1, the V gene TRBV7-9; possibly TRBD1 for D (6 bases). V was cut by 6 bases and J by 7 bases, with 12 bases left in between. This CDR3 spans 12 amino acids. Germline loops: CDR1 SEHNR, CDR2 FQNEAQ (reference sequence). The DNA of the CDR3 is TGTGCCAGCAGTCCCCAGGGGTTTGAAGCTTTCTTT. As protein: CASSPQGFEAFF.

This chain links TRBV7-3 with TRBJ2-1; the match to TRBD1 covers 9 bases. The CDR3 length is 17 residues. Trimming cost V 5 bases and J 6 bases; bases outside gene matches: 14. Germline values: CDR1 SGHTA, CDR2 FQGTGA. Here the CDR3 DNA reads TGTGCCAGCAGCGAGCGTGCTACAGGGGGCGCGGGCAATGAGCAGTTCTTC. This codes for CASSERATGGAGNEQFF.

This clone was counted once. This sequence joins TRBV2 and TRBJ1-4, with 7 bases identical to TRBD1. Per germline, CDR1 SNHLY and CDR2 FYNNEI. The CDR3 loop spans 15 amino acids. V dropped 6 bases and J dropped 3; count of bases not matched to a gene: 7. CDR3 in amino acids: CASRAQTGSNEKLFF. CDR3 in DNA: TGTGCCAGCAGGGCCCAGACAGGGTCTAATGAAAAACTGTTTTTT.

The rearrangement joins TRBV5-4 to TRBJ2-5, with no clear D. This CDR3 region has 14 residues. Trimming removed 1 base at V and 2 bases at J, with 9 bases between. The germline CDR1 and CDR2 sequences are SGHNT and YYREEE (reference sequence). The CDR3 protein is CASSLRFPQETQYF. Written as DNA, the CDR3 is TGTGCCAGCAGCTTGCGATTTCCGCAAGAGACCCAGTACTTC.